A selection of T cell receptor beta chains follows, all from one sample in a study of Ad26.COV2.S vaccination and SARS-CoV-2 variants. Clones were read by immunoSEQ multiplex PCR, and TCRdb kept only the in-frame ones, dropping some. The table lists about 350,000 clones, about 88% of them singletons, with roughly 6% in the top ten. Sequencing used peripheral blood, obtained in a trial of Ad26.COV2.S vaccine versus placebo. The receptors here all came from a person aged 18-65 years who received the Ad26.COV2.S COVID-19 vaccine or a placebo. Each CDR3 is given with its conserved first and last residue. D genes are given only for firm matches. Some rows have no size entry. The others give once, few or many, or a class for an expanded clone.

TRBV28,TRBD2,-,TRBJ2-1,CASSLTGGRMGNEQFF,TGTGCCAGCAGTCTGACGGGGGGGAGGATGGGCAATGAGCAGTTCTTC
TRBV5-1,-,-,TRBJ1-1,CASSLISPAGNTEAFF,TGCGCCAGCAGCTTGATTTCCCCGGCGGGGAACACTGAAGCTTTCTTT
TRBV30,-,-,TRBJ1-3,CAWSDLGQTGNTIYF,TGTGCCTGGAGTGACTTGGGACAAACTGGAAACACCATATATTTT
TRBV5-6,-,-,TRBJ1-2,CASSPLTRGGYTF,TGTGCCAGCAGCCCCCTCACCCGGGGTGGCTACACCTTC
TRBV7-9,TRBD2,-,TRBJ2-3,CASSLDGTSGDTQYF,TGTGCCAGCAGCTTAGACGGGACTAGCGGAGATACGCAGTATTTT
TRBV5-1,-,-,TRBJ1-3,CASSSSTGGRGSGNTIYF,TGCGCCAGCAGCTCCTCCACGGGGGGCAGAGGCTCTGGAAACACCATATATTTT
TRBV6-5,-,-,TRBJ1-2,CASIDLGAELNGYTF,TGTGCCAGCATCGACCTTGGGGCAGAACTCAACGGCTACACCTTC
TRBV7-9,-,-,TRBJ2-5,CASEGGGHQETQYF,TGTGCCAGCGAAGGCGGGGGCCACCAAGAGACCCAGTACTTC
TRBV4-3,-,-,TRBJ2-2,CASSQEEEGPVTGELFF,TGCGCCAGCAGCCAAGAGGAGGAGGGGCCGGTCACCGGGGAGCTGTTTTTT
TRBV28,-,-,TRBJ2-7,CASSKTVLASYEQYF,TGTGCCAGCAGCAAGACAGTACTAGCATCCTACGAGCAGTACTTC
TRBV11-2,-,-,TRBJ2-1,CASSSSGNEQFF,TGTGCCAGCAGCTCAAGCGGCAATGAGCAGTTCTTC
TRBV19,-,-,TRBJ1-2,CAAGSSGYTF,TGTGCCGCTGGCAGCTCTGGCTACACCTTC
TRBV7-7,TRBD1,-,TRBJ2-7,CASSLGPTGSHEQYF,TGTGCCAGCAGCTTAGGGCCGACAGGGAGCCACGAGCAGTACTTC
TRBV5-6,-,-,TRBJ1-5,CASSLSGQPQHF,TGTGCCAGCAGCTTAAGTGGTCAGCCCCAGCATTTT
TRBV28,-,-,TRBJ2-3,CASSLIATDTQYF,TGTGCCAGCAGTTTAATTGCCACAGATACGCAGTATTTT
TRBV5-1,-,-,TRBJ2-7,CASSLQGVSSYEQYF,TGCGCCAGCAGCTTGCAGGGCGTGAGCTCCTACGAGCAGTACTTC
TRBV4-1,TRBD2,-,TRBJ2-3,CASSLGAGGTDTQYF,TGCGCCAGCAGCCTCGGAGCGGGGGGCACAGATACGCAGTATTTT
TRBV5-1,TRBD1,-,TRBJ2-2,CASSPLTGSNTGELFF,TGCGCCAGCAGCCCCTTGACAGGGTCGAACACCGGGGAGCTGTTTTTT
TRBV5-1,-,-,TRBJ1-2,CASSLARSYYGYTF,TGCGCCAGCAGCTTGGCGCGGAGCTACTATGGCTACACCTTC
TRBV11-2,-,-,TRBJ2-7,CASSLFLMSGYEQYF,TGTGCCAGCAGCTTATTCCTAATGAGCGGATACGAGCAGTACTTC
TRBV7-9,TRBD1,-,TRBJ2-1,CASSPPWTGGLEQFF,TGTGCCAGCAGCCCCCCGTGGACAGGGGGCCTTGAGCAGTTCTTC
TRBV2,-,once,TRBJ2-7,CASSGAGRESYEQYF,TGTGCCAGCAGTGGTGCGGGACGGGAAAGTTACGAGCAGTACTTC
TRBV19,TRBD1,-,TRBJ2-1,CASSLGTGVYNEQFF,TGTGCCAGTAGTCTAGGGACAGGGGTTTACAATGAGCAGTTCTTC
TRBV5-1,TRBD1,-,TRBJ2-5,CASSLAGTGGETQYF,TGCGCCAGCAGCTTGGCCGGGACAGGCGGAGAGACCCAGTACTTC
TRBV10-3,-,-,TRBJ2-7,CAISEFGGALNEQYF,TGTGCCATCAGTGAGTTTGGGGGGGCTCTAAACGAGCAGTACTTC
TRBV27,-,-,TRBJ1-2,CASSLVTGGYGYTF,TGTGCCAGCAGTTTAGTTACAGGCGGCTATGGCTACACCTTC
TRBV5-1,TRBD2,-,TRBJ2-2,CASSPTTSGASGELFF,TGCGCCAGCAGCCCGACTACTAGCGGAGCGAGCGGGGAGCTGTTTTTT
TRBV11-3,TRBD2,-,TRBJ2-5,CASSPGGAQETQYF,TGTGCCAGCAGCCCGGGGGGTGCGCAAGAGACCCAGTACTTC
TRBV15,-,-,TRBJ2-5,CATSRGGAVQETQYF,TGTGCCACCAGCAGAGGGGGAGCGGTCCAAGAGACCCAGTACTTC
TRBV6-6,-,-,TRBJ1-5,CASSRNAGNNNQPQHF,TGTGCCAGCAGTCGAAACGCGGGGAATAACAATCAGCCCCAGCATTTT
TRBV15,TRBD1,once,TRBJ2-2,CATSRDPQGATGELFF,TGTGCCACCAGCAGAGATCCTCAGGGGGCGACCGGGGAGCTGTTTTTT
TRBV19,-,-,TRBJ2-7,CASSKDGTYEQYF,TGTGCCAGTAGTAAAGACGGAACCTACGAGCAGTACTTC
TRBV13,-,once,TRBJ2-7,CASSSPDGKAYEQYF,TGTGCCAGCAGCTCACCGGACGGAAAAGCCTACGAGCAGTACTTC
TRBV6-6,-,once,TRBJ1-5,CASSDNQPQHF,TGTGCCAGCAGTGATAATCAGCCCCAGCATTTT
TRBV5-6,-,-,TRBJ1-1,CASSLRGNEAFF,TGTGCCAGCAGCCTTCGGGGAAATGAAGCTTTCTTT
TRBV13,-,few,TRBJ2-3,CASSLPGSTDTQYF,TGTGCCAGCAGCTTACCTGGTAGCACAGATACGCAGTATTTT
TRBV19,-,-,TRBJ1-1,CASGEGMNTEAFF,TGTGCCAGTGGGGAGGGGATGAACACTGAAGCTTTCTTT
TRBV11-3,TRBD2,-,TRBJ2-1,CASSPLAGGPSNEQFF,TGTGCCAGCAGCCCGTTAGCGGGAGGGCCCTCCAATGAGCAGTTCTTC
TRBV24-1,TRBD1,-,TRBJ2-1,CATSTSPGQGNNEQFF,TGTGCCACCAGCACGTCGCCGGGACAGGGAAACAATGAGCAGTTCTTC
TRBV4-1,TRBD1,-,TRBJ2-7,CASSGTGTYEQYF,TGCGCCAGCAGTGGGACAGGGACGTACGAGCAGTACTTC